Given below is one TCR beta chain in context. Antigen specificity is unknown. The sample originates from a study of cytomegalovirus exposure and HLA in healthy donors. Whole-study results and caveats: Many donors carried some public TCRs, although rarity characterized most TCR sequences. According to reports, the classifier identified cytomegalovirus status with high specificity and sensitivity. Among TCR beta chains of equal frequency, HLA-associated ones were more clonally expanded in a later analysis.

60 Vbeta and 13 Jbeta primers were used in PCR. As processed by the authors: About 10 million shared chains were among the roughly 78 million unique TCR beta chains that a later analysis counted. Data came from immunoSEQ multiplex PCR; TCRdb stores just in-frame clones and leaves some out. V and J calls and clone size are those listed in that table; D and trimming were worked out from the DNA. The sample has 150,000 to 200,000 clones, around 84% seen once; the top ten hold about 2%. V was trimmed by 1 base and J by 3 bases, leaving 13 bases between them. CDR1 LGHNA and CDR2 YNFKEQ come from the germline V gene. The CDR3 runs to 15 residues.

The chain uses TRBV4-2 and TRBJ2-7; no clear D. The clonotype comes from a man younger than 35 in good health and CMV-seropositive. The sample was PBMCs. CDR3 nucleotide sequence: TGTGCCAGCAGCCAAGCCGAGAACCCGGGCTACGAGCAGTACTTC. Translated: CASSQAENPGYEQYF.